These T cell receptor beta chains were read from a single sample in a study of identifying expanded T cells in peripheral blood. Assay used: immunoSEQ multiplex PCR; TCRdb lists only in-frame clones, some missing. Of about 110,000 clones in the sample, about 87% were seen once. Sequenced input: blood. Receptors originate from a person aged 18 to 75 in good health. CDR3s leave out the opening cysteine and the closing phenylalanine or tryptophan. The order of the fields is J gene, V gene, CDR3 protein.

-,TRBV6-5,ASRPGLAGDYEQY
TRBJ1-1,TRBV7-9,ASILGVGGDTEAF
TRBJ1-2,TRBV29-1,SVEARGRDYGYT
TRBJ1-2,TRBV2,ASSRGRTTGAST
TRBJ2-3,TRBV18,ASSDRGGADTQY
TRBJ2-3,TRBV5-1,ASSLGAPVDTQY
TRBJ2-5,TRBV7-2,ASSAGLIETQY
TRBJ1-6,TRBV7-8,ASSLIQGPDSPLH
TRBJ2-7,TRBV27,ASRLGRTGPEQY
TRBJ2-5,TRBV9,ASSPTTPETQY
TRBJ2-7,TRBV28,ASSNGISYEQY
TRBJ2-5,TRBV7-2,ASSLALGEIGQETQY
TRBJ2-7,TRBV7-9,ASSLGLADEQY
TRBJ2-1,TRBV2,ASTSDKYNEQF
TRBJ1-1,TRBV27,ASSRLPRDGTEAF
TRBJ1-6,TRBV27,ASREDRGNSPLH
TRBJ1-1,TRBV11-2,ASSGGTEAF
TRBJ2-3,TRBV7-2,ASSFSPGAGTDTQY
TRBJ1-2,TRBV28,ASSPNRGQNGYT
TRBJ2-1,TRBV5-1,ASSTVGLAGAEQF
TRBJ2-5,TRBV7-3,ASSLRPAGWETQY
TRBJ2-7,TRBV11-3,ASSLPGGEQY
TRBJ2-2,TRBV5-1,ASSLGTQNTGELF
TRBJ1-2,TRBV4-1,ASSQVGSGYT
TRBJ2-3,TRBV2,AGRQGSVSTDTQY
TRBJ1-2,TRBV19,AAWGAGYT
TRBJ2-7,TRBV18,ASSQPVTYEQY
TRBJ2-5,TRBV30,AWSAGRRETQY
TRBJ2-3,TRBV5-1,ASSLEGRSDTQY
TRBJ2-1,TRBV7-8,ASSLRLAGHNEQF
TRBJ2-1,TRBV18,ASSPSLQAAYNEQF